The clone carrying this T cell receptor (beta chain) was picked up a small number of times. The sample comes from a study of blood T cell repertoires in COVID-19. Across the study: The United States, Italy and Spain provided the acute and convalescent COVID-19 samples.

Using immunoSEQ multiplex PCR, the repertoire was profiled, and TCRdb retains in-frame clones only, with some absent. This table holds 140,000 to 150,000 clones, around 80% found once. V gave up 7 bases and J gave up 5 bases, with 19 bases separating them. This CDR3 has 15 amino acids. Germline loops: CDR1 SGHDT, CDR2 YYEEEE. The sequence was collected from a human donor with acute or convalescent COVID-19. The donor label of this sample is uncertain. The chain links TRBV5-6 to TRBJ1-5, with a tentative D call TRBD1 (5 bases). The sample consisted of peripheral blood. The CDR3 reads CASGVQGRWDQPQHF. CDR3 coding DNA: TGTGCCAGCGGGGTCCAGGGAAGATGGGATCAGCCCCAGCATTTT.